The entry that follows covers one T cell receptor (beta chain) sequence. The germline gives CDR1 SGDLS, CDR2 YYNGEE. The CDR3 is 14 residues long. The V and J ends lost 0 bases and 4 bases, in that order; junction bases with no gene match: 2. The sample originates from a study of identical twins. MiXCR, run by TCRdb on the 5' RACE reads, gives a single entry per CDR3 protein. The sample lists 500,000 or so distinct CDR3 sequences; around an eighth were seen once. The donors were all healthy and Caucasian. These data were also reused for a study on yellow fever vaccine responses in identical twins. That work states: Reports say the vaccine T cell response in twins looked partly convergent and partly personalized.

V and J are TRBV9 and TRBJ2-3; 7 bases match TRBD2. Material: CD4+ T cells sorted from blood. This TCR was sampled from a woman between 18 and 30 years old in good health. CDR3 in DNA: TGTGCCAGCAGCGTAGCTGGGGGGGCAGATACGCAGTATTTT. Encoded protein: CASSVAGGADTQYF.